The 9 T cell receptor beta chains below were found in one sample sequenced in a study of T cell clonality in common variable immunodeficiency (dated by TCRdb to the mid-2010s). To prepare the library, the immunoSEQ multiplex PCR assay was applied. TCRdb holds this immuneACCESS table with in-frame rearrangements only. Some clones are missing; in checked studies, unresolved V genes explain under half, and the rest has no known cause. With more than 65,000 clones recorded, this sample contains no clone counted only once. Of the sample, approximately 0.8% falls within the top ten clones. Input material: peripheral blood mononuclear cells. These TCRs come from a person aged 18-69 years in good health.

This clone occurred many times. The observed sequence ends 3 residues before the CDR3 terminus, with the missing tail filled in from the germline J gene. The chain couples TRBV5-4 to TRBJ2-3; D is uncertain. Trimming took off 4 bases at V and 0 bases at J, with 12 bases between the two ends. The CDR3 has 15 amino acids. Germline V gene data show CDR1 as SGHNT and CDR2 as YYREEE (reference sequence). The DNA read from the CDR3 is TGTGCCAGCAGCCCGAGTCGCGGTAGCACAGATACG. It specifies CASSPSRGSTDT. The CDR3, in full, reads CASSPSRGSTDTQYF.

This clone was recorded at least ten times. The DNA ends 3 residues before the CDR3 does, and the rest of the CDR3 is filled in from the germline J gene. The rearrangement joins TRBV10-3 to TRBJ2-7; TRBD2 agrees at 8 bases. The CDR3 spans 14 residues. J lost 1 base, V lost 2 bases, and 1 base had no gene match. Germline CDR1 reads ENHRY; CDR2 reads SYGVKD. CDR3 loop: CAISEGTRSYEQYF. CDR3 DNA (partial): TGTGCCATCAGTGAGGGGACTAGATCCTACGAG.

This clone was recorded at least ten times. Coverage ceases 3 residues before the CDR3 finishes, and the germline J gene fills in the end. This rearrangement joins TRBV6-2 or TRBV6-3 to TRBJ2-5, with 9 bases lining up with TRBD2. From germline, CDR1 is MNHEY and CDR2 SVGEGT. This CDR3 has 15 residues. With 2 bases clipped from V and 0 bases from J, the junction kept 1 base outside the gene matches. This chain's CDR3 is CASSYLAGNQETQYF. The part of the CDR3 DNA that was read is TGTGCCAGCAGTTACCTAGCGGGAAACCAAGAGACC.

This clone was detected many times. The CDR3 goes on 3 residues after the read ends, and that part is filled in from the germline J gene. The chain carries TRBV10-3 and TRBJ1-1, with TRBD1 matching over 7 bases. This CDR3 has 14 amino acids. The germline CDR1 and CDR2 sequences are ENHRY and SYGVKD. V dropped 6 bases and J dropped 0; count of bases not matched to a gene: 4. CDR3: CAIRGGTVNTEAFF. The sequenced part of the CDR3 DNA is TGTGCCATCAGGGGTGGGACAGTGAACACTGAA.

This clone was picked up many times. At one end the junction does not follow the germline gene, possibly because of a read error. The CDR3 end lies 3 residues beyond the end of the read and is filled in from the germline J gene. The chain links TRBV4-2 to TRBJ1-1; no clear D. Germline V gene lookup returns CDR1 LGHNA and CDR2 YNFKEQ. The CDR3 covers 14 residues. CDR3 protein: CASSQVVNRAEAFF. The sequenced CDR3 bases are TGCGCCAGCAGCCAAGTAGTGAACAGAGCTGAA.

This clone occurred many times. The read ends 3 residues early relative to the CDR3; the germline J gene fills the gap. V and J are TRBV20-1 and TRBJ1-2; possibly TRBD1 for D (5 bases). The CDR3 consists of 14 residues. The germline gives CDR1 DFQATT, CDR2 SNEGSKA (reference sequence). The V end lost 7 bases, the J end lost 5 bases, and 20 bases lay between the germline ends. Incomplete CDR3 DNA: TGCAGTGGTAAGGTAACAGGACCGGTATATGGC. Translation gives CSGKVTGPVYG. The whole CDR3 sequence reads CSGKVTGPVYGYTF.

This clone was recorded many times. The read gets to within 3 residues of the CDR3 end, and the germline J gene fills in the rest. The genes are TRBV5-4 and TRBJ2-5; 11 bases line up with TRBD2. The CDR3 spans 15 residues. V trimming: 2 bases; J trimming: 7 bases; junction bases outside the gene matches: 7. Germline V lookup: CDR1 SGHNT, CDR2 YYREEE (reference sequence). The CDR3 DNA, read in part, is TGTGCCAGCAGCTTATACTTAGCGGGAGGGCGGACC. This codes for CASSLYLAGGRT. The CDR3, in full, reads CASSLYLAGGRTQYF. Supplemented by reference TRBV5-4 and TRBJ2-5, the full variable domain reads ETGVTQSPTHLIKTRGQQVTLRCSSQSGHNTVSWYQQALGQGPQFIFQYYREEENGRGNFPPRFSGLQFPNYSSELNVNALELDDSALYLCASSLYLAGGRTQYFGPGTRLLVL.

This clone was recorded at least ten times. Sequencing ends 3 residues short of the CDR3 end; the germline J gene provides the rest. The genes are TRBV19 and TRBJ2-4, with 11 bases fitting TRBD1. Trimming removed 5 bases from V and 9 bases from J; junction bases left unmatched: 6. The V gene's germline CDR1 is LNHDA and CDR2 SQIVND (reference sequence). CDR3 size: 14 residues. Incomplete CDR3 DNA: TGTGCCAGTAGTGAGGGACAGGGGGGGGCCATT. As protein: CASSEGQGGAI. The whole CDR3 is CASSEGQGGAIQYF.

This clone was counted ten times or more. With the read ending 3 residues before the CDR3 end, the germline J gene is used to fill in that end. V and J are TRBV5-1 and TRBJ2-1; 8 nucleotides match TRBD2. The CDR3 is made up of 13 amino acids. Germline V gene data show CDR1 as SGHRS and CDR2 as YFSETQ. V lost 5 bases, J lost 4 bases, and 2 bases stayed unmatched. The CDR3 bases that were read are TGCGCCAGCAGACTAGCGGTATACAATGAG. Its translation: CASRLAVYNE. The CDR3, in full, reads CASRLAVYNEQFF.